This paragraph reports one T cell receptor (beta chain). Its target antigen remains unknown. The input lacks base qualities; no much larger clone sits a single base away. Enrolling through a virtual design, the prospective study's participants ranged in age from roughly 18 to 90 years and lived across about two dozen United States geographic areas. In the prospective study, cohorts were assigned on the basis of participant-reported clinical history obtained from a screening survey and a study questionnaire. Exposed participants had been in contact, within 2 weeks of entering the study, with a person who had a PCR-confirmed or clinician-diagnosed case of COVID-19. In the prospective study, mobile phlebotomists collected whole blood, serum and a nasopharyngeal or oropharyngeal swab from each participant. Participants in the prospective study had the option to provide additional blood draws and questionnaires over an approximately 2-month period. Before DNA extraction, prospective study blood samples were shipped either frozen or at room temperature.

This sample is drawn from a study of blood T cell repertoires in COVID-19 (dated by TCRdb to 2019 to 2021). Notes on the research overall: Collaborator samples came from the United States, Italy and Spain and covered acute and convalescent phases of COVID-19. The material from the prospective study consisted of cDNA or gDNA derived from T cells, B-cell-depleted T cells, or PBMCs. Subjects who had been exposed to COVID-19, were actively infected with it, or had recovered from it provided the deeply sampled blood TCRbeta repertoires that made up the dataset. Nearly every sample came with metadata listing a de-identified subject ID, COVID-19 status, age in years and sex. Where available, HLA class I and class II types were obtained from metadata supplied by the sample provider rather than from assay-based typing. The repertoires were made available in a free public database intended to serve as a resource for research on the immune response to SARS-CoV-2. Samples were obtained from the ongoing ImmuneRACE study (first 160 participants) and from about 1,300 subjects provided by 6 global collaborators. Broader findings and caveats from the paper: Clinical and demographic metadata were provided uncurated, with the amount varying by source and participant.

TCRbeta CDR3 regions were amplified from genomic DNA by means of the immunoSEQ Assay, a bias-controlled multiplex PCR. As for how the authors treated the data: Within the assay, amplification of reference gene primers was used to estimate how many nucleated cells each sample contained. Sequence reads were collapsed and filtered to measure the absolute abundance of every unique TCRbeta CDR3 rearrangement. For each sample, productive Simpson clonality was calculated by taking the square root of Simpson's diversity index across productive rearrangements. Entries here come from immuneACCESS through TCRdb and include only in-frame sequences with V and J called. Some clones fail to appear in such tables; in the studies checked, an unresolved V gene covers under half of the shortfall, and the cause of the remainder is unknown. That table gives V, J and clone size, and the DNA gave D and trimming. For this sample there are 250,000 or so clones; 70% to 90% appear just once. The ten largest clones represent just over 6.5% of the sample.

The sequence came from a woman aged 45-59 years who had been exposed to COVID-19. The sequenced sample was PBMCs or T cells enriched from blood (not recorded which).

The DNA reads TGTGCCAGCAGCTTAGGGCAGGGGGTCAGAGAGACCCAGTACTTC. Its translation is CASSLGQGVRETQYF. This receptor chain uses TRBV7-2 and TRBJ2-5; a stretch of 7 junction bases matches TRBD1. From cysteine to phenylalanine, the CDR3 is 15 amino acids long. Kept here is only the CDR3 DNA, which spans 45 bases and is read in frame from base 1. At the junction V is shortened by 1 base and J by 4 bases; bases outside the gene matches: 6. The germline V gene gives CDR1 as SGHTA and CDR2 as FQGNSA.